Listed below are T cell receptor beta chains from one sample, sequenced in a study of shared clonotypes between healthy human individuals. Here immunoSEQ multiplex PCR was the method, and the copy in TCRdb shows in-frame clones only, minus some. The data hold around 88,000 clones, with approximately 70% observed a single time. Sequenced: memory CD8+ T cells sorted from blood. Every receptor here comes from a man younger than 40 in good health. Each CDR3 is given with its conserved first and last residue. A D gene is named only where the DNA matches it firmly. A clone size is listed for some rows: how often the clone was seen (once, few, many), or a class if it is expanded.

TRBJ2-1	.	TRBV19	.	TGTGCCAGTATGGGACGCCGGAAGCTCAATGAGCAGTTCTTC	CASMGRRKLNEQFF
TRBJ1-4	.	TRBV6-1	.	TGTGCCAGCAGTGAACTTTCGGGGGGTAATGAAAAACTGTTTTTT	CASSELSGGNEKLFF
TRBJ2-7	.	TRBV18	.	TGTGCCAGCTCACCACCGACCTACGAGCAGTACTTC	CASSPPTYEQYF
TRBJ2-7	.	TRBV5-1	TRBD2	TGCGCCAGCAGCTTGGGTCGTACGGGAGGGCCATTTGGCGAGCAGTACTTC	CASSLGRTGGPFGEQYF
TRBJ1-4	.	TRBV15	TRBD1	TGTGCCACCAGCAGAGATCGGACAGGGGGTACTGAAAAACTGTTTTTT	CATSRDRTGGTEKLFF
TRBJ1-5	few	TRBV9	.	TGTGCCAGCAGCGGAGGGACGGCTCCGGGGCAGCCCCAGCATTTT	CASSGGTAPGQPQHF
TRBJ1-3	few	TRBV15	TRBD1	TGTGCCACCAGCAGAGACAGGGGGCCCGGAAACACCATATATTTT	CATSRDRGPGNTIYF
TRBJ2-7	few	TRBV28	TRBD2	TGTGCCAGCACCGAGATCGGGCTAGCGGAAAGCTCCTACGAGCAGTACTTC	CASTEIGLAESSYEQYF
TRBJ2-7	.	TRBV7-2	TRBD1	TGTGCCAGCAGCTCCTCGGACAGGGGTACCTACGAGCAGTACTTC	CASSSSDRGTYEQYF
TRBJ2-1	.	TRBV6-5	TRBD1	TGTGCCAGCAGTTACTCGGGGACCCGACAGGGGGAGTTCTTC	CASSYSGTRQGEFF
TRBJ2-2	.	TRBV18	TRBD1	TGTGCCAGCTCACCACCTGGGACAGGGGCGAACACCGGGGAGCTGTTTTTT	CASSPPGTGANTGELFF
TRBJ2-5	.	TRBV5-5	.	TGTGCCAGCAGCCCCGACCTTGGCCAAGAGACCCAGTACTTC	CASSPDLGQETQYF
TRBJ2-7	many	TRBV6-6	TRBD1	TGTGCCAGCAGTACCGGGACAGGGGGCTACGAGCAGTACTTC	CASSTGTGGYEQYF
TRBJ2-1	.	TRBV11-3	TRBD1	TGTGCCAGCAGTATCGCGACAGGGGCCTCCTACAATGAGCAGTTCTTC	CASSIATGASYNEQFF
TRBJ2-7	few	TRBV28	.	TGTGCCAGCAGTTTGGGGGTTTACGAGCAGTACTTC	CASSLGVYEQYF
TRBJ2-3	once	TRBV28	.	TGTGCCAGCAGTTTGTTGTCAGGGAACCCAGATACGCAGTATTTT	CASSLLSGNPDTQYF
TRBJ2-7	.	TRBV7-2	.	TGTGCCAGCAGCTTAGTCCCGGGAGAGGGCCTCGAGCAGTACTTC	CASSLVPGEGLEQYF
TRBJ2-4	.	TRBV6-4	TRBD1	TGTGCCAGCAGTGACTCCGTCCGGCTTAGAGCTGGACAGGGGTGGGGACGGGCCAAAAACATTCAGTACTTC	CASSDSVRLRAGQGWGRAKNIQYF
TRBJ2-7	medium-sized	TRBV28	.	TGTGCCAGCAGGGATGCAACCTACGAGCAGTACTTC	CASRDATYEQYF
TRBJ1-2	.	TRBV4-3	.	TGCGCCAGCAGCCAAGCCCGGGGGAAGACTAACTATGGCTACACCTTC	CASSQARGKTNYGYTF
TRBJ2-7	once	TRBV7-2	.	TGTGCCAGCAGCCTATTGGGGGCGGATACCGAGCAGTACTTC	CASSLLGADTEQYF
TRBJ2-7	once	TRBV9	.	TGTGCCAGCAGCGTAGGGGGAGACTCCTCCTACGAGCAGTACTTC	CASSVGGDSSYEQYF
TRBJ1-5	.	TRBV19	.	TGTGCCAGTAGTATAGACAAGAATAGCAATCAGCCCCAGCATTTT	CASSIDKNSNQPQHF
TRBJ1-5	.	TRBV9	.	TGTGCCAGCAGCGTAGAGGGGAGTAGCAATCAGCCCCAGCATTTT	CASSVEGSSNQPQHF
TRBJ2-2	.	TRBV5-5	.	TGTGCCAGCAGCTTGGCGATGAACACCGGGGAGCTGTTTTTT	CASSLAMNTGELFF
TRBJ2-1	.	TRBV5-5	.	TGTGCCAGCAGCTTGCGGGCTAGCTCCAATGAGCAGTTCTTC	CASSLRASSNEQFF
TRBJ2-7	once	TRBV5-4	TRBD2	TGTGCCAGCAGCTCTATAGCGGGAGTGGGTGAGCAGTACTTC	CASSSIAGVGEQYF
TRBJ2-7	many	TRBV2	.	TGTGCCAGCAGAGAAGCCGGCCGGACCTCTCCCACCTACGAGCAGTACTTC	CASREAGRTSPTYEQYF
TRBJ2-3	.	TRBV2	TRBD2	TGTGCCAGCAGGGTACTAGCGGGAGCCGATACGCAGTATTTT	CASRVLAGADTQYF
TRBJ2-1	.	TRBV6-1	TRBD2	TGTGCCAGCAGTGATTCAGCGGGAGGGAGTAGAATTGATGAGCAGTTCTTC	CASSDSAGGSRIDEQFF
TRBJ2-7	few	TRBV14	.	TGTGCCAGCAGCCAAGTGAGACACGAGCAGTACTTC	CASSQVRHEQYF
TRBJ2-7	once	TRBV28	.	TGTGCCAGCAGTTCAACCTATGAGCAGTACTTC	CASSSTYEQYF
TRBJ1-2	once	TRBV2	.	TGTGCCAGCAGTGAAGGGCAGTACTATGGCTACACCTTC	CASSEGQYYGYTF
TRBJ1-5	.	TRBV7-9	TRBD1	TGTGCCAGCAGCTTAGGGACAGGGAGTTCCCAGCCCCAGCATTTT	CASSLGTGSSQPQHF
TRBJ2-7	.	TRBV27	.	TGTGCCAGCAGTTTATCCCAGTATACCTACGAGCAGTACTTC	CASSLSQYTYEQYF
TRBJ1-5	once	TRBV2	.	TGTGCCAGCAGTGAAAGGACGGCGGCAATCCCCCAGCATTTT	CASSERTAAIPQHF
TRBJ2-2	.	TRBV19	.	TGTGCCAGTACCACCGGACGGGACACCGGGGAGCTGTTTTTT	CASTTGRDTGELFF
TRBJ2-2	.	TRBV7-2	.	TGTGCCAGCAGCTTAGGCCTGGGGGTAGCCGGGGAGCTGTTTTTT	CASSLGLGVAGELFF
TRBJ2-1	once	TRBV19	TRBD2	TGTGCCAGTAGTATGCGTAGCGGGAATGAGCAGTTCTTC	CASSMRSGNEQFF
TRBJ2-2	.	TRBV7-2	.	TGTGCCAGCAGCCACGGAACGAACACCGGGGAGCTGTTTTTT	CASSHGTNTGELFF